The rows below give T cell receptor beta chains drawn from one sample of a study of shared clonotypes between healthy human individuals. Sequenced by immunoSEQ multiplex PCR; TCRdb stores in-frame clones only, minus some. Here the sample spans millions of clones, roughly 94% being singletons. Sample: naive CD4+ T cells sorted from blood. The receptor set was obtained from a man younger than 35 in good health. The CDR3 runs from the conserved cysteine through the conserved F or W. Each record gives: V gene, J gene, D gene, clone size, CDR3 protein, CDR3 DNA. A D gene is named only where the DNA matches it firmly. Not every row has a clone size; where given, it reads once, few, many or a size class.

V gene: TRBV6-6
J gene: TRBJ2-3
D gene: NA
clone size: NA
CDR3 protein: CASSYSIPDTQYF
CDR3 DNA: TGTGCCAGCAGTTACTCGATCCCGGATACGCAGTATTTT

V gene: TRBV7-9
J gene: TRBJ1-1
D gene: NA
clone size: NA
CDR3 protein: CASSPGTSAAYTEAFF
CDR3 DNA: TGTGCCAGCAGCCCCGGGACGTCTGCCGCGTACACTGAAGCTTTCTTT

V gene: TRBV7-9
J gene: TRBJ2-1
D gene: NA
clone size: NA
CDR3 protein: CASSTYNEQFF
CDR3 DNA: TGTGCCAGCAGCACCTACAATGAGCAGTTCTTC

V gene: TRBV2
J gene: TRBJ1-6
D gene: NA
clone size: NA
CDR3 protein: CGDRSSYNSPLHF
CDR3 DNA: TGTGGTGACAGGAGCTCCTATAATTCACCCCTCCACTTT

V gene: TRBV7-6
J gene: TRBJ2-2
D gene: NA
clone size: NA
CDR3 protein: CASSRTASDYYVGELFF
CDR3 DNA: TGTGCCAGCAGCCGAACGGCTTCGGACTACTATGTCGGGGAGCTGTTTTTT

V gene: TRBV19
J gene: TRBJ1-5
D gene: TRBD1
clone size: NA
CDR3 protein: CASRETGGGNQPQHF
CDR3 DNA: TGTGCCAGTAGGGAGACAGGGGGCGGCAATCAGCCCCAGCATTTT

V gene: TRBV30
J gene: TRBJ2-7
D gene: TRBD1
clone size: NA
CDR3 protein: CAWRQGAKYEQYF
CDR3 DNA: TGTGCCTGGAGGCAGGGGGCGAAATACGAGCAGTACTTC

V gene: TRBV25-1
J gene: TRBJ1-1
D gene: NA
clone size: NA
CDR3 protein: CASSEPGPIHTEAFF
CDR3 DNA: TGTGCCAGCAGTGAGCCGGGGCCGATTCACACTGAAGCTTTCTTT

V gene: TRBV5-1
J gene: TRBJ2-2
D gene: NA
clone size: once
CDR3 protein: CASRQKGGTGELFF
CDR3 DNA: TGCGCCAGCCGGCAGAAAGGGGGCACCGGGGAGCTGTTTTTT

V gene: TRBV2
J gene: TRBJ2-7
D gene: TRBD1
clone size: NA
CDR3 protein: CASRVSGTAIYEQYF
CDR3 DNA: TGTGCCAGCAGGGTATCCGGGACAGCGATCTACGAGCAGTACTTC

V gene: TRBV5-1
J gene: TRBJ2-3
D gene: TRBD2
clone size: NA
CDR3 protein: CASSPPSGISTDTQYF
CDR3 DNA: TGCGCCAGCAGCCCCCCCAGCGGGATAAGCACAGATACGCAGTATTTT

V gene: TRBV7-9
J gene: TRBJ2-7
D gene: TRBD2
clone size: NA
CDR3 protein: CASSPGTSGYEQYF
CDR3 DNA: TGTGCCAGCAGCCCCGGGACTAGCGGATACGAGCAGTACTTC

V gene: TRBV7-9
J gene: TRBJ2-7
D gene: TRBD2
clone size: NA
CDR3 protein: CASSEGTSVTYEQYF
CDR3 DNA: TGTGCCAGCAGCGAAGGGACTAGCGTGACCTACGAGCAGTACTTC

V gene: TRBV29-1
J gene: TRBJ2-3
D gene: TRBD2
clone size: NA
CDR3 protein: CSGKREGRTDTQYF
CDR3 DNA: TGCAGCGGGAAGCGGGAGGGCCGTACAGATACGCAGTATTTT

V gene: TRBV13
J gene: TRBJ1-1
D gene: NA
clone size: NA
CDR3 protein: CASSPLSREAFF
CDR3 DNA: TGTGCCAGCAGCCCTCTCTCACGGGAAGCTTTCTTT

V gene: TRBV18
J gene: TRBJ1-6
D gene: NA
clone size: NA
CDR3 protein: CASSSPYNSPLHF
CDR3 DNA: TGTGCCAGCTCATCCCCTTATAATTCACCCCTCCACTTT

V gene: TRBV19
J gene: TRBJ2-5
D gene: NA
clone size: NA
CDR3 protein: CASSIDLGKETQYF
CDR3 DNA: TGTGCCAGTAGTATAGATCTTGGGAAGGAGACCCAGTACTTC

V gene: TRBV5-1
J gene: TRBJ1-6
D gene: TRBD1
clone size: NA
CDR3 protein: CASSLGTGGLYNSPLHF
CDR3 DNA: TGCGCCAGCAGCTTGGGGACAGGGGGCTTGTATAATTCACCCCTCCACTTT

V gene: TRBV9
J gene: TRBJ2-7
D gene: NA
clone size: NA
CDR3 protein: CASSVAVTGRDEQYF
CDR3 DNA: TGTGCCAGCAGCGTAGCGGTGACAGGGAGGGACGAGCAGTACTTC

V gene: TRBV5-1
J gene: TRBJ2-3
D gene: TRBD2
clone size: NA
CDR3 protein: CASSLVSGGPRDTQYF
CDR3 DNA: TGCGCCAGCAGCTTGGTCTCGGGAGGGCCACGAGATACGCAGTATTTT

V gene: TRBV7-8
J gene: TRBJ1-2
D gene: NA
clone size: NA
CDR3 protein: CASSLARDYGYTF
CDR3 DNA: TGTGCCAGCAGCTTAGCCAGGGACTATGGCTACACCTTC

V gene: TRBV6-5
J gene: TRBJ1-2
D gene: NA
clone size: NA
CDR3 protein: CASRYAGKGLSGYTF
CDR3 DNA: TGTGCCAGCCGTTACGCAGGGAAGGGTTTGAGTGGCTACACCTTC

V gene: TRBV5-1
J gene: TRBJ2-5
D gene: TRBD1
clone size: NA
CDR3 protein: CASSSGQLQETQYF
CDR3 DNA: TGCGCCAGCAGCTCGGGACAGCTTCAAGAGACCCAGTACTTC

V gene: TRBV9
J gene: TRBJ1-6
D gene: NA
clone size: NA
CDR3 protein: CASSGQLSNSPLHF
CDR3 DNA: TGTGCCAGCAGCGGCCAGCTCAGTAATTCACCCCTCCACTTT

V gene: TRBV30
J gene: TRBJ1-4
D gene: NA
clone size: once
CDR3 protein: CAWSVRGLNEKLFF
CDR3 DNA: TGTGCCTGGAGTGTTAGAGGGTTGAATGAAAAACTGTTTTTT

V gene: TRBV10-3
J gene: TRBJ1-2
D gene: TRBD1
clone size: NA
CDR3 protein: CAISQDRDYGYTF
CDR3 DNA: TGTGCCATCAGCCAGGACAGGGATTATGGCTACACCTTC

V gene: TRBV10-1
J gene: TRBJ2-1
D gene: TRBD1
clone size: NA
CDR3 protein: CASSESLVQGAREQFF
CDR3 DNA: TGCGCCAGCAGTGAGTCGTTGGTCCAGGGGGCGCGGGAGCAGTTCTTC

V gene: TRBV28
J gene: TRBJ2-7
D gene: TRBD1
clone size: NA
CDR3 protein: CASFQLGTGNYEQYF
CDR3 DNA: TGTGCCAGCTTCCAGTTGGGGACAGGGAACTACGAGCAGTACTTC

V gene: TRBV5-6
J gene: TRBJ2-7
D gene: NA
clone size: NA
CDR3 protein: CASSLLTYEQYF
CDR3 DNA: TGTGCCAGCAGCTTACTAACCTACGAGCAGTACTTC

V gene: TRBV6-1
J gene: TRBJ2-5
D gene: TRBD2
clone size: NA
CDR3 protein: CASSEGYSTSGRAHGETQYF
CDR3 DNA: TGTGCCAGCAGTGAAGGATATTCGACTAGCGGGAGGGCCCACGGAGAGACCCAGTACTTC

V gene: TRBV2
J gene: TRBJ1-1
D gene: NA
clone size: NA
CDR3 protein: CASREQNTEAFF
CDR3 DNA: TGTGCCAGCAGAGAACAGAACACTGAAGCTTTCTTT

V gene: TRBV2
J gene: TRBJ1-1
D gene: NA
clone size: NA
CDR3 protein: CASSEALGRPGTEAFF
CDR3 DNA: TGTGCCAGCAGTGAAGCGCTTGGACGGCCGGGCACTGAAGCTTTCTTT

V gene: TRBV19
J gene: TRBJ1-5
D gene: NA
clone size: NA
CDR3 protein: CASSQGRLSNQPQHF
CDR3 DNA: TGTGCCAGTAGCCAGGGACGGCTCAGCAATCAGCCCCAGCATTTT

V gene: TRBV5-1
J gene: TRBJ1-1
D gene: NA
clone size: NA
CDR3 protein: CASTRNLDMNTEAFF
CDR3 DNA: TGCGCCAGCACCAGAAATTTGGACATGAACACTGAAGCTTTCTTT

V gene: TRBV25-1
J gene: TRBJ1-2
D gene: TRBD1
clone size: once
CDR3 protein: CASSEGTGVVYGYTF
CDR3 DNA: TGTGCCAGCAGTGAGGGGACAGGGGTAGTCTATGGCTACACCTTC

V gene: TRBV2
J gene: TRBJ2-2
D gene: TRBD2
clone size: NA
CDR3 protein: CASSVLAGSNTGELFF
CDR3 DNA: TGTGCCAGCAGTGTTCTAGCGGGTTCAAACACCGGGGAGCTGTTTTTT

V gene: TRBV28
J gene: TRBJ2-1
D gene: TRBD1
clone size: NA
CDR3 protein: CASSHPTGGEQFF
CDR3 DNA: TGTGCCAGCAGTCACCCGACAGGGGGTGAGCAGTTCTTC